This T cell receptor (beta chain) was sequenced in a study of blood T cell repertoires in COVID-19. Study overall: Italy, Spain and the United States were the sources of the convalescent and acute COVID-19 samples.

Cohorts were determined from participant-reported clinical history. The assay was immunoSEQ multiplex PCR, and TCRdb's table has in-frame clones only and misses some. This sample has fewer than 450,000 clones; approximately 84% occur once, and the top ten carry 1%. Germline V lookup: CDR1 GTSNPN, CDR2 SVGIG (reference sequence). The CDR3 is made up of 15 amino acids. V lost 2 bases to trimming and J lost 3 bases, with 14 bases between them. V is TRBV30 and J is TRBJ1-5; the D gene is possibly TRBD1 (6 bases). The source material was PBMCs or T cells enriched from blood (not recorded which). This clonotype originated in a young woman who had recovered from COVID-19. This chain's CDR3 is CAWSLSRQVNQPQHF. The CDR3 DNA is TGTGCCTGGAGTCTATCCCGACAGGTCAATCAGCCCCAGCATTTT.